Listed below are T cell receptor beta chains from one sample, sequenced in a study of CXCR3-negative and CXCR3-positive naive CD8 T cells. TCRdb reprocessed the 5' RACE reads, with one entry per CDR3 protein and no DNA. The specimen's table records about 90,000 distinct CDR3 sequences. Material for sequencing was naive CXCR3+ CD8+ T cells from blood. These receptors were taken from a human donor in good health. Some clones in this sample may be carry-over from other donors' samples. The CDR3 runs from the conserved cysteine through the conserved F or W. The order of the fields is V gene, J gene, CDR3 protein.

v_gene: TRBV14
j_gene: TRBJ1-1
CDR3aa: CASSQLPTANTEAFF

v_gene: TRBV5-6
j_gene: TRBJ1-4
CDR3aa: CASSVYRETNEKLFF

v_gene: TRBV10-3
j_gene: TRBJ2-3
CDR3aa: CAIIAGTSSTDTQYF

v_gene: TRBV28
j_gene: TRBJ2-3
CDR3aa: CASSLSPTSGRAWTDTQYF

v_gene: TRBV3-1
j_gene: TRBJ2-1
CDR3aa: CASSPGLASRSYNEQFF

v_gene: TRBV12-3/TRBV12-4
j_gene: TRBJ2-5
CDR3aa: CASGSTGNQETQYF

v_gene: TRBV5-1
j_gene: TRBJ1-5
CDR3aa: CASSLGQGRHF

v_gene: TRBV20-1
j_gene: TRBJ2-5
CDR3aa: CSAAPGRTDSQETQYF

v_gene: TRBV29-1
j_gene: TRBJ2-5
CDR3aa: CSVDHPQGAGETQYF

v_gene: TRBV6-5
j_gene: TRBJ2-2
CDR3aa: CASAIAGTGELFF

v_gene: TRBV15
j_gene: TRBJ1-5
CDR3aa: CATSREVAGDQPQHF

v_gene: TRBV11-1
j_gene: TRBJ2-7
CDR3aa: CASSYPGLGFYEQYF

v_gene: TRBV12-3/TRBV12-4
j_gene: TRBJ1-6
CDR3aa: CASSFDAGISPLHF

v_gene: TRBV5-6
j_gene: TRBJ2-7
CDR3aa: CASSNRDRYYEQYF

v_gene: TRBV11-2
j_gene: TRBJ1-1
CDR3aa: CASSGQGANAEAFF

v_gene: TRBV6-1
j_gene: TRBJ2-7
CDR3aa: CASSEPGQGYEQYF

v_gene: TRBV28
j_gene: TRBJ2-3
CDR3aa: CASSFFTDTQYF